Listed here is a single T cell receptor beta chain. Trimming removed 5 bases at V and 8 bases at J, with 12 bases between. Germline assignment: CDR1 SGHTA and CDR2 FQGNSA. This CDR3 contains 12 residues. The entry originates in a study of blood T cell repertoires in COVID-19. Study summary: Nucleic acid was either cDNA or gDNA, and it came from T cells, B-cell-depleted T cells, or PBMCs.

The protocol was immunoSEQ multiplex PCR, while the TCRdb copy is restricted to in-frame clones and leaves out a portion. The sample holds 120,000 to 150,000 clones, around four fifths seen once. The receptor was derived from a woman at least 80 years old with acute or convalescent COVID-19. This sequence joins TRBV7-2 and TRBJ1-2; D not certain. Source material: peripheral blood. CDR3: CASSLPPRGYTF. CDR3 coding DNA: TGTGCCAGCAGCCTTCCACCGCGGGGCTACACCTTC.